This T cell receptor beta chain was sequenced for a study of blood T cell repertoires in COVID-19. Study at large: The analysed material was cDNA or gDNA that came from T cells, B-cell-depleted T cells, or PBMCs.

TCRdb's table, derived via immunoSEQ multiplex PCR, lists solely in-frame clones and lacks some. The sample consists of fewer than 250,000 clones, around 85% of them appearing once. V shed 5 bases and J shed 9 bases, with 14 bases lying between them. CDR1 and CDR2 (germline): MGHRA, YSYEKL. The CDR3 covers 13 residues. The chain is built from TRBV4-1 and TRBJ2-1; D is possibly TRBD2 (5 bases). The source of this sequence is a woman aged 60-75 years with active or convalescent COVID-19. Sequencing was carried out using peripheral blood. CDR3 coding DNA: TGCGCCAGCAGCAAGACGGGGATTCGTGAGCAGTTCTTC. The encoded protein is CASSKTGIREQFF.